Listed below are T cell receptor beta chains from one sample, sequenced in a study of shared clonotypes between healthy human individuals. TCRdb's table, derived via immunoSEQ multiplex PCR, lists solely in-frame clones and lacks some. The repertoire has 950,000 to 1,200,000 clones, approximately 80% of them found once; the top ten carry 0.89%. The source material was memory CD4+ T cells from PBMCs. The source is a man aged 18 to 29 in good health. Some clones in this sample may be carry-over from other donors' samples. CDR3s include the opening cysteine and the closing phenylalanine or tryptophan. D genes are given only for firm matches. Size is stated for part of the rows, as once, few or many counts, or as a class when the clone is expanded.

D | J | size | V | DNA | CDR3
- | TRBJ1-4 | - | TRBV5-1 | TGCGCCAGCAGCTTGCAGCCAACTAATGAAAAACTGTTTTTT | CASSLQPTNEKLFF
- | TRBJ2-4 | - | TRBV27 | TGTGCCAGCAGTCTAACTCGGGACGGGCCCAAAAACATTCAGTACTTC | CASSLTRDGPKNIQYF
TRBD1 | TRBJ2-5 | - | TRBV7-9 | TGTGCCAGCAGCACCCTAAAAGAGACAGGGGGCCGTCGGGAGACCCAGTACTTC | CASSTLKETGGRRETQYF
- | TRBJ2-7 | - | TRBV11-1 | TGTGCCAGCAGCTCCACGGTAGGGAAACTCTACGAGCAGTACTTC | CASSSTVGKLYEQYF
TRBD1 | TRBJ2-7 | - | TRBV11-2 | TGTGCCAGCAGCTTAGATGCCAGGGGGATCGACGAGCAGTACTTC | CASSLDARGIDEQYF
- | TRBJ1-5 | - | TRBV10-3 | TGTGCCATCAGCCAGAGAGGGCTGGGCAATCAGCCCCAGCATTTT | CAISQRGLGNQPQHF
- | TRBJ2-5 | - | TRBV29-1 | TGCAGCGTTGGAGTAGGGAAAGAGACCCAGTACTTC | CSVGVGKETQYF
TRBD2 | TRBJ2-1 | few | TRBV4-1 | TGCGCCAGCAGCCAAGACAGAATGGGACTAGCGGGAAGGTGGAATGAGCAGTTCTTC | CASSQDRMGLAGRWNEQFF
TRBD2 | TRBJ2-7 | - | TRBV29-1 | TGCAGCGTTGAAGTTGGGGAGAGGACTAGCCTCTACGAGCAGTACTTC | CSVEVGERTSLYEQYF
TRBD2 | TRBJ2-7 | few | TRBV7-9 | TGTGCCAGCAGCGGCATAGCGGGAGGGCCCTCCTACGAGCAGTACTTC | CASSGIAGGPSYEQYF
TRBD1 | TRBJ1-1 | - | TRBV7-3 | TGTGCCAGCAGCTTTACAGGGGCCCCGAACACTGAAGCTTTCTTT | CASSFTGAPNTEAFF
TRBD1 | TRBJ2-2 | - | TRBV5-4 | TGTGCCAGCAGCTTGAGACAGGGGAACACCGGGGAGCTGTTTTTT | CASSLRQGNTGELFF
- | TRBJ2-3 | few | TRBV29-1 | TGCAGCGTTGACAGGGAGCCCACAGATACGCAGTATTTT | CSVDREPTDTQYF
- | TRBJ1-1 | - | TRBV9 | TGTGCCAGCTCGACAGATATAATGAACACTGAAGCTTTCTTT | CASSTDIMNTEAFF
TRBD2 | TRBJ2-7 | - | TRBV10-3 | TGTGCCATCATGGGGGGACTAGCGGGAGGGGATAACGAGCAGTACTTC | CAIMGGLAGGDNEQYF
- | TRBJ1-4 | - | TRBV28 | TGTGCCAGCAGTTTAGAGATTAGGAGGGCCTCTAATGAAAAACTGTTTTTT | CASSLEIRRASNEKLFF
TRBD1 | TRBJ2-5 | - | TRBV6-5 | TGTGCCAGCAGTTATTCGAGCAGGGGGCGCGGGGAGACCCAGTACTTC | CASSYSSRGRGETQYF
TRBD2 | TRBJ2-1 | - | TRBV5-6 | TGTGCCAGCAGCTGGTTAGCGGGATCCTACAATGAGCAGTTCTTC | CASSWLAGSYNEQFF
- | TRBJ1-3 | - | TRBV9 | TGTGCCAGCAGCGTAGATGGGGGGCATACTGGAAACACCATATATTTT | CASSVDGGHTGNTIYF
- | TRBJ1-1 | - | TRBV7-9 | TGTGCCAGCAGCTTCAGTGACACTGAAGCTTTCTTT | CASSFSDTEAFF
- | TRBJ2-2 | - | TRBV5-1 | TGCGCCAGCAGCTTGGCCGTGGGGACTCTCACCGGGGAGCTGTTTTTT | CASSLAVGTLTGELFF
TRBD1 | TRBJ1-1 | - | TRBV7-8 | TGTGCCAGCAGCTTTGCCGACAGGGGGTCGACTTTCTTT | CASSFADRGSTFF
- | TRBJ2-1 | - | TRBV5-1 | TGCGCCAGCAGCTTGGGACTACTCGATGAGCAGTTCTTC | CASSLGLLDEQFF
TRBD1 | TRBJ1-2 | - | TRBV28 | TGTGCCAGCAGCCGCACAGGGGGCGGAAAGGGCTACACCTTC | CASSRTGGGKGYTF
TRBD2 | TRBJ2-1 | - | TRBV5-6 | TGTGCCAGCGGGACTACTCGGGGCTCCTACAATGAGCAGTTCTTC | CASGTTRGSYNEQFF
- | TRBJ1-1 | few | TRBV7-2 | TGTGCCAGCAGCTTACGGATGAAAGGGGCGAAAACTGAAGCTTTCTTT | CASSLRMKGAKTEAFF
TRBD2 | TRBJ2-2 | - | TRBV19 | TGTGCCGGACGGACTAGCGGAGCCAGTGGGGAGCTGTTTTTT | CAGRTSGASGELFF
- | TRBJ1-2 | few | TRBV30 | TGTGCCTGGAGACTGCAGGAGGGCTATGGCTACACCTTC | CAWRLQEGYGYTF
- | TRBJ2-2 | - | TRBV19 | TGTGCCAGTAGTCCTTGGACCGGGTCCGCCGGGGAGCTGTTTTTT | CASSPWTGSAGELFF
- | TRBJ1-5 | - | TRBV4-1 | TGCGCCAGCAGCCGGGACGGTGATCAGCCCCAGCATTTT | CASSRDGDQPQHF
TRBD1 | TRBJ2-2 | few | TRBV5-1 | TGCGCCAGCAGTCAGGGGACAGGGGTCACCGGGGAGCTGTTTTTT | CASSQGTGVTGELFF
TRBD1 | TRBJ1-2 | - | TRBV5-1 | TGCGCCAGCAGCTTAGGACAGGGTGCCTATGGCTACACCTTC | CASSLGQGAYGYTF
- | TRBJ2-1 | - | TRBV6-5 | TGTGCCAGCACCGGGAACTACAATGAGCAGTTCTTC | CASTGNYNEQFF
TRBD2 | TRBJ2-3 | - | TRBV7-6 | TGTGCCAGCAGCTTAGCGGCGGGAGGGGGGACACACGGGATTCGAAATACGCAGTATTTT | CASSLAAGGGTHGIRNTQYF
TRBD1 | TRBJ1-5 | - | TRBV2 | TGTGCCAGTCGCCAGGGGACAGGGGGTTATCAGCCCCAGCATTTT | CASRQGTGGYQPQHF
- | TRBJ2-2 | - | TRBV6-1 | TGTGCCAGCACAAGGGCCACCGGGGAGCTGTTTTTT | CASTRATGELFF
TRBD1 | TRBJ1-1 | - | TRBV4-3 | TGCGCCAGCAGCCAGGGACAGGGTAACACTGAAGCTTTCTTT | CASSQGQGNTEAFF
TRBD2 | TRBJ2-3 | many | TRBV10-2 | TGCGCCAGCAGTGGGACTAGCGGAGGGGATTATACGCAGTATTTT | CASSGTSGGDYTQYF
- | TRBJ1-6 | - | TRBV5-6 | TGTGCCAGCAGCCAGCTCCCTGAGAACTCACCCCTCCACTTT | CASSQLPENSPLHF
TRBD2 | TRBJ2-1 | - | TRBV5-4 | TGTGCCAGCAGCCCTCCTCTAGCGGGAGGTAAGGAGCAGTTCTTC | CASSPPLAGGKEQFF
TRBD1 | TRBJ1-2 | - | TRBV7-2 | TGTGCCAGCAGCTTTTGGACAGGGAGCTATGGCTACACCTTC | CASSFWTGSYGYTF
TRBD2 | TRBJ2-5 | few | TRBV7-9 | TGTGCCAGCAGCTTAGGACCCGGGGGGGAAGAGACCCAGTACTTC | CASSLGPGGEETQYF
- | TRBJ1-5 | few | TRBV7-8 | TGTGCCAGCAGCTCGACGAATCAGCCCCAGCATTTT | CASSSTNQPQHF
- | TRBJ2-5 | - | TRBV18 | TGTGCCAGCTCACCCCGGGAATTTCAAGAGACCCAGTACTTC | CASSPREFQETQYF
TRBD1 | TRBJ1-5 | - | TRBV27 | TGTGCCAGCAGTTTAAGGCGAGGGACAGTTAGCAATCAGCCCCAGCATTTT | CASSLRRGTVSNQPQHF
TRBD2 | TRBJ2-2 | - | TRBV4-2 | TGTGCCAGCAGCCAAGAGGGTAGCGGGAGATATGGGGAGCTGTTTTTT | CASSQEGSGRYGELFF
TRBD1 | TRBJ1-1 | - | TRBV29-1 | TGCAGCGTTGTTGCCAGGGGGGACACTGAAGCTTTCTTT | CSVVARGDTEAFF
- | TRBJ2-1 | - | TRBV18 | TGTGCCAGCTCACCCAACCTAGCGTATTCCTCCTACAATGAGCAGTTCTTC | CASSPNLAYSSYNEQFF
- | TRBJ1-1 | once | TRBV7-3 | TGTGCCAGCAGCTCAACCGGGGGACACACTGAAGCTTTCTTT | CASSSTGGHTEAFF
- | TRBJ2-5 | few | TRBV19 | TGTGCCAGTAGTATAGACAGGGGAGAGACCCAGTACTTC | CASSIDRGETQYF
TRBD1 | TRBJ1-1 | - | TRBV6-5 | TGTGCCAGCAGTTCGACAGGGACTATCCACGAAGCTTTCTTT | CASSSTGTIHEAFF
TRBD1 | TRBJ1-5 | few | TRBV29-1 | TGCAGCGTGGGCGGGACAGGGCGAGGTACCCAGCATTTT | CSVGGTGRGTQHF
- | TRBJ1-3 | - | TRBV7-9 | TGTGCCAGCAGTCCATCAGGGGTTGGAAACACCATATATTTT | CASSPSGVGNTIYF
- | TRBJ2-3 | - | TRBV30 | TGTGCCTCAAACCCCACAGATACGCAGTATTTT | CASNPTDTQYF
TRBD2 | TRBJ2-3 | - | TRBV7-2 | TGTGCCAGCAGCCCGGGACTAAATCCAGATACGCAGTATTTT | CASSPGLNPDTQYF
TRBD1 | TRBJ1-1 | once | TRBV29-1 | TGCAGCGTTGAACTTGGACAGGGGGCCTCTGAAGCTTTCTTT | CSVELGQGASEAFF
- | TRBJ2-7 | - | TRBV21-1 | TGTGCCAGCAGCGACAGCTACGAGCAGTACTTC | CASSDSYEQYF
TRBD1 | TRBJ1-5 | - | TRBV11-2 | TGTGCCAGCAGCCCCGGGACAGGGGGGATGAGCAATCAGCCCCAGCATTTT | CASSPGTGGMSNQPQHF
TRBD1 | TRBJ1-3 | - | TRBV28 | TGTGCCAGCCGTTCAGGGGGCGACGGAAACACCATATATTTT | CASRSGGDGNTIYF
- | TRBJ2-7 | - | TRBV5-1 | TGCGCCAGCAGCTTGCTAGCGAGGAGCTCCTACGAGCAGTACTTC | CASSLLARSSYEQYF